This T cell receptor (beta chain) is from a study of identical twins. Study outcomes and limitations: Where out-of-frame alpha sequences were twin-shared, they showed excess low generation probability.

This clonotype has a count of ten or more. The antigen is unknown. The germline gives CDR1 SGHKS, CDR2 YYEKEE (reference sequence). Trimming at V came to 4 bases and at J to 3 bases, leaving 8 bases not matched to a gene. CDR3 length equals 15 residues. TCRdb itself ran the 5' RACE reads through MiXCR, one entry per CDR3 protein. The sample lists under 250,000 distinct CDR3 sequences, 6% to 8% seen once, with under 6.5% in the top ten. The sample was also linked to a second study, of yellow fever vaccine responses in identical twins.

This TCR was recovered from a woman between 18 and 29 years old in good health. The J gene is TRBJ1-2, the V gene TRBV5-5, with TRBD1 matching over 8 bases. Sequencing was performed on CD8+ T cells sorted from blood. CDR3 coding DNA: TGTGCCAGCAGCATTCGACAGGGGCAACACTATGGCTACACCTTC. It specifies CASSIRQGQHYGYTF.